These 23 T cell receptor beta chains share one sample of origin, sequenced in a study of blood T cell repertoires in COVID-19. Sequencing used immunoSEQ multiplex PCR; TCRdb keeps in-frame clones, though not all of them. The sample includes fewer than 50,000 clones, roughly 85% of them seen just once. The sample comprised peripheral blood. These TCRs come from a man between 65 and 85 years old with acute or convalescent COVID-19.

The V and J genes are TRBV12-5 and TRBJ2-1, with 12 bases aligning to TRBD1. The CDR3 extends over 15 amino acids. Germline V gene sequence: CDR1 LGHNT, CDR2 FRNRAP. J lost 6 bases, V lost 4 bases, and 4 bases had no gene match. CDR3 nucleotide sequence: TGTGCTAGTGGTTCGCCGGGACAGGGGGCCAATGAGCAGTTCTTC. It translates to CASGSPGQGANEQFF.

V is TRBV2 and J is TRBJ2-3, with D perhaps matching TRBD2 (6 bases). The CDR3 totals 18 residues. The ends were cut back, 7 bases at V and 2 bases at J, with 25 bases in the middle. The germline V gene encodes CDR1 SNHLY and CDR2 FYNNEI. The CDR3 DNA is TGTGCCAGCATTTATCCCAGACTGGAGGGTTCCTTCACAGATACGCAGTATTTT. Encoded protein: CASIYPRLEGSFTDTQYF. The whole variable domain, remainder taken from reference TRBV2 and TRBJ2-3, is EPEVTQTPSHQVTQMGQEVILRCVPISNHLYFYWYRQILGQKVEFLVSFYNNEISEKSEIFDDQFSVERPDGSNFTLKIRSTKLEDSAMYFCASIYPRLEGSFTDTQYFGPGTRLTVL.

The V and J genes are TRBV19 and TRBJ1-2; tentatively, D is TRBD1 (5 bases). CDR1 LNHDA and CDR2 SQIVND come from the germline V gene (reference sequence). Between the trimmed V and J ends, which lost 3 bases and 4 bases, there was a span of 15 bases. The CDR3 is 15 amino acids. The CDR3 DNA reads TGTGCCAGTAGTATCGACGCAGGGTTTACCTATGGCTACACCTTC. It specifies CASSIDAGFTYGYTF.

The chain has TRBV5-4 and TRBJ2-7; 7 bases agree with TRBD1. The J segment lost 7 bases and the V segment lost 4 bases, leaving 11 bases of the junction unmatched. Germline CDR1 reads SGHNT; CDR2 reads YYREEE (reference sequence). The CDR3 loop spans 14 amino acids. This chain's CDR3 is CASSPTGDPGEQYF. The DNA for the CDR3 is TGTGCCAGCAGCCCAACAGGGGACCCGGGGGAGCAGTACTTC.

This clone has a single count. V gene TRBV18 combines with J gene TRBJ1-1, with no clear D. This CDR3 spans 14 amino acids. Germline V gene data show CDR1 as KGHSH and CDR2 as LQKENI. Trimming cost V 2 bases and J 3 bases, with 10 bases left between them. DNA of the CDR3: TGTGCCAGCTCACCAAACGAGCGTTACACTGAAGCTTTCTTT. This gives the protein CASSPNERYTEAFF.

The chain carries TRBV7-9 and TRBJ2-1; 13 bases map to TRBD2. CDR1 and CDR2 (germline): SEHNR, FQNEAQ (reference sequence). The CDR3 is 17 residues long. Losses at the gene ends were 6 bases for V and 4 bases for J; bases not matched to a gene: 9. CDR3 in amino acids: CASSFRTSGGDYNEQFF. In DNA, the CDR3 is TGTGCCAGCAGTTTTAGGACTAGCGGGGGAGATTACAATGAGCAGTTCTTC.

The chain joins TRBV2 to TRBJ2-1, with D possibly matching TRBD2 (6 bases). Germline V gene sequence: CDR1 SNHLY, CDR2 FYNNEI. Trimming removed 9 bases from V and 7 bases from J, with 16 bases in between. This CDR3 is built from 13 residues. CDR3 bases: TGTGCCAGTTACCGGGACTCCAAAAATGAGCAGTTCTTC. Encoded protein: CASYRDSKNEQFF.

The gene calls are TRBV5-4 and TRBJ2-7; 13 bases are a match to TRBD2. J was trimmed by 0 bases and V by 7 bases; bases with no gene match: 7. There are 16 residues in the CDR3. CDR1 SGHNT and CDR2 YYREEE come from the germline V gene (reference sequence). CDR3 region: CASRGWTSGGSYEQYF. In DNA form, the CDR3 reads TGTGCCAGCCGTGGATGGACTAGCGGGGGCTCCTACGAGCAGTACTTC. The variable domain in full, with the rest retrieved from reference TRBV5-4 and TRBJ2-7, is ETGVTQSPTHLIKTRGQQVTLRCSSQSGHNTVSWYQQALGQGPQFIFQYYREEENGRGNFPPRFSGLQFPNYSSELNVNALELDDSALYLCASRGWTSGGSYEQYFGPGTRLTVT.

The chain combines TRBV15 with TRBJ2-7; D gene ambiguous. Trimming shortened V by 2 bases and J by 3 bases, and 5 bases separated the two germline ends. Germline loops: CDR1 LNHNV, CDR2 YYDKDF (reference sequence). This CDR3 contains 12 residues. The CDR3 DNA sequence: TGTGCCACCAGCAGAAACTACTACGAGCAGTACTTC. It codes for CATSRNYYEQYF. Combining the CDR3 with reference TRBV15 and TRBJ2-7 gives the whole variable domain DAMVIQNPRYQVTQFGKPVTLSCSQTLNHNVMYWYQQKSSQAPKLLFHYYDKDFNNEADTPDNFQSRRPNTSFCFLDIRSPGLGDTAMYLCATSRNYYEQYFGPGTRLTVT.

The chain uses TRBV11-3 and TRBJ2-3; tentative D call: TRBD1 (5 bases). CDR1 and CDR2 from the germline V gene are SGHNT and YENEEA. Deletions cut 5 bases from V and 2 bases from J, with 14 bases between. The CDR3 runs 15 residues. CDR3 amino acids: CASSPRQGDTDTQYF. CDR3 coding DNA: TGTGCCAGCAGCCCCCGGCAGGGTGACACAGATACGCAGTATTTT. The full variable domain, rest sourced from reference TRBV11-3 and TRBJ2-3, is EAGVVQSPRYKIIEKKQPVAFWCNPISGHNTLYWYLQNLGQGPELLIRYENEEAVDDSQLPKDRFSAERLKGVDSTLKIQPAELGDSAVYLCASSPRQGDTDTQYFGPGTRLTVL.

The chain recombines TRBV3-1 (or the pseudogene TRBV3-2) with TRBJ1-5; no clear D gene. Germline values: CDR1 LGHDT, CDR2 YNNKEL (reference sequence). The length of the CDR3 is 13 residues. Trimming removed 0 bases at V and 11 bases at J, with 11 bases between. The CDR3 spells CASSQDPLGSQHF. DNA for the CDR3: TGTGCCAGCAGCCAAGATCCGCTAGGATCCCAGCATTTT.

The gene calls are TRBV7-8 and TRBJ2-5, with D perhaps TRBD1 (6 bases). From germline, CDR1 is SGHVS and CDR2 FQNEAQ. The length of the CDR3 is 15 residues. Deletions cut 2 bases from V and 1 base from J, with 11 bases between. The CDR3 coding sequence is TGTGCCAGCAGCTTATCACAGGGCTTCCAAGAGACCCAGTACTTC. Amino acid sequence: CASSLSQGFQETQYF.

The chain links TRBV10-3 to TRBJ2-2; 8 nucleotides match TRBD2. CDR1 is ENHRY, CDR2 SYGVKD, per germline. CDR3 length equals 15 residues. The V and J ends lost 4 bases and 3 bases, in that order; junction bases with no gene match: 4. The CDR3 nucleotides read TGTGCCATCAGTGGGCTAGCGGGCGACACCGGGGAGCTGTTTTTT. Residues: CAISGLAGDTGELFF.

The CDR3 region has the DNA TGCGCCAGCAGCCCGGAGGAGGGCACAAACTATGGCTACACCTTC. Its protein is CASSPEEGTNYGYTF. The chain has TRBV4-1 and TRBJ1-2, with no clear D. The V and J ends lost 4 bases and 2 bases respectively, with 14 bases between them. This CDR3 has 15 amino acids. The V gene's germline CDR1 is MGHRA and CDR2 YSYEKL.

Many counts were recorded for this clone. CDR3 nucleotide sequence: TGTGCCAGCAGAGACAGTGAAATAAACACTGAAGCTTTCTTT. As protein: CASRDSEINTEAFF. The chain recombines TRBV27 with TRBJ1-1; maybe TRBD1 (5 bases). Per the germline V gene, CDR1 is MNHEY and CDR2 is SMNVEV (reference sequence). Trimming shortened V by 6 bases and J by 2 bases, and 13 bases separated the two germline ends. This CDR3 has 14 amino acids.

This sequence joins TRBV30 and TRBJ2-3; 7 bases fit TRBD1. Germline CDR1 is GTSNPN and CDR2 is SVGIG (reference sequence). The CDR3 sequence is 14 residues long. The V and J ends lost 4 bases and 4 bases, in that order; junction bases with no gene match: 8. CDR3 sequence: CAWNRQGRADTQYF. DNA of the CDR3: TGTGCCTGGAACAGACAGGGAAGAGCAGATACGCAGTATTTT. Complete variable domain (other parts from reference TRBV30 and TRBJ2-3): SQTIHQWPATLVQPVGSPLSLECTVEGTSNPNLYWYRQAAGRGLQLLFYSVGIGQISSEVPQNLSASRPQDRQFILSSKKLLLSDSGFYLCAWNRQGRADTQYFGPGTRLTVL.

The chain carries TRBV14 and TRBJ2-5, with D uncertain. Trimming shortened V by 0 bases and J by 8 bases, and 10 bases separated the two germline ends. The CDR3 runs to 13 residues. Looked up from germline, CDR1 is SGHDN and CDR2 is FVKESK. CDR3 region: CASSQDWALTQYF. CDR3 in DNA: TGTGCCAGCAGCCAAGACTGGGCGCTTACCCAGTACTTC. Full variable domain (rest looked up from reference TRBV14 and TRBJ2-5): EAGVTQFPSHSVIEKGQTVTLRCDPISGHDNLYWYRRVMGKEIKFLLHFVKESKQDESGMPNNRFLAERTGGTYSTLKVQPAELEDSGVYFCASSQDWALTQYFGPGTRLLVL.

This sequence joins TRBV5-1 and TRBJ2-1; a possible D gene is TRBD1 (6 bases). This CDR3 contains 16 residues. V shed 0 bases and J shed 2 bases, with 12 bases lying between them. Germline V lookup: CDR1 SGHRS, CDR2 YFSETQ. CDR3 amino acids: CASSLGPRGAYNEQFF. Here the CDR3 DNA reads TGCGCCAGCAGCTTGGGTCCCAGGGGCGCCTACAATGAGCAGTTCTTC.

The rearrangement links TRBV6-6 to TRBJ1-5; 9 nucleotides match TRBD1. The ends lost 6 bases at V and 4 bases at J; junction bases unmatched: 7. Germline values: CDR1 MNHNY, CDR2 SVGAGI (reference sequence). The CDR3 loop spans 15 amino acids. CDR3 residues: CASRVRQGGNQPQHF. DNA of the CDR3: TGTGCCAGCAGGGTAAGACAGGGGGGGAATCAGCCCCAGCATTTT.

The chain employs TRBV21-1 and TRBJ1-1. TRBV21-1 is a recognized pseudogene. The CDR3 extends over 15 amino acids. CDR3 loop: CASSKGLARDTEAFF. In nucleotides, the CDR3 is TGTGCCAGCAGCAAAGGGCTCGCGAGGGACACTGAAGCTTTCTTT.

This clone was seen a single time. The chain joins TRBV18 to TRBJ1-1; 7 bases match TRBD1. V gave up 0 bases and J gave up 1 base; unmatched junction bases: 2. This CDR3 spans 15 amino acids. Germline-derived CDR1 and CDR2 are KGHSH and LQKENI. In DNA form, the CDR3 reads TGTGCCAGCTCACCACCGGGACAGCCGAACACTGAAGCTTTCTTT. It translates to CASSPPGQPNTEAFF.

This chain uses TRBV11-2 with TRBJ2-5; D gene uncertain. Germline V gene sequence: CDR1 SGHAT, CDR2 FQNNGV. V lost 4 bases and J lost 4, with 4 bases in between. CDR3 size: 11 residues. CDR3: CASSSGETQYF. CDR3 DNA sequence: TGTGCCAGCAGCTCCGGAGAGACCCAGTACTTC.

This clone was detected once. The chain uses TRBV27 and TRBJ2-1; 14 bases are a match to TRBD2. The germline V gene encodes CDR1 MNHEY and CDR2 SMNVEV (reference sequence). The junction had 12 bases not matched to a gene; V was cut back by 5 bases and J by 0 bases. The CDR3 consists of 20 residues. CDR3 protein: CASSPTQTSGRANSYNEQFF. The CDR3 DNA sequence: TGTGCCAGCAGTCCAACCCAGACTAGCGGGAGGGCCAACTCCTACAATGAGCAGTTCTTC.